The T cell receptor (beta chain) under discussion was sequenced for a study of post-analysis software for immune sequencing data. Study-level information: Several disease courses (relapsing-remitting, secondary progressive and progressive-relapsing) of multiple sclerosis were included.

Germline V CDR1 and CDR2: MNHEY, SVGAGI. Unmatched junction bases numbered 4, after V lost 6 bases and J lost 2 bases. This CDR3 has 15 amino acids. Study conclusions and caveats: Roughly five TRBV segments were more frequent in patients than controls; TRBV5-6, TRBV5-1 and TRBV20-1 belonged to this group. People with multiple sclerosis had a significantly lower normalized Chao1 diversity than controls did. Samples prepared in the same batch strongly co-clustered by F measure.

A note on this clonotype: Its antigen is unidentified.

Included in the TCR beta cDNA libraries were unique molecular identifiers. MiXCR, applied by TCRdb to the PCR reads, yields one record per CDR3 protein. The table shows about 760,000 distinct CDR3 sequences, with 30% occurring only once. The chain carries TRBV6-5 and TRBJ1-4; 9 nucleotides match TRBD1. The sequenced sample was blood. The sequence came from a girl under 18 with multiple sclerosis. CDR3 DNA: TGTGCCAGCAGCTGGGGACAGGGCACTAATGAAAAACTGTTTTTT. It codes for CASSWGQGTNEKLFF.